This T cell receptor (beta chain) was captured by sequencing in a study of tumor-infiltrating lymphocytes in glioblastoma multiforme. The CDR3 covers 14 residues. The germline V gene encodes CDR1 SGHAT and CDR2 FQNNGV. Trimming took 3 bases from V and 5 from J, leaving 14 bases between them. TCRB libraries came from RNA via three nested multiplex PCR rounds. TCRdb analysed the multiplex PCR reads with MiXCR anew, one entry per CDR3 protein. The sample has under 35,000 distinct CDR3 sequences; 50% to 75% are singletons. This receptor was taken from a male donor with glioblastoma. Sequenced material: brain tumor tissue. This chain uses TRBV11-2 with TRBJ2-7, with D tentatively TRBD1 (6 bases). CDR3 protein: CASSFDVGDNEQYF. CDR3 DNA: TGTGCCAGCAGCTTTGACGTAGGGGACAACGAGCAGTACTTC.